This T cell receptor (beta chain) was identified during a study of T cells expressing NK-cell markers. The wider study: The sequencing cohort of eight donors included seven HCMV-seropositive individuals and one seronegative individual.

TCRdb reprocessed the 5' RACE reads, with one entry per CDR3 protein and no DNA. This sample lists around 260,000 distinct CDR3 sequences; its ten largest clones have more than 3.5%. This CDR3 is 14 amino acids long. The receptor's source is a woman aged 18-70 years in good health. The chain carries TRBV12-3 or TRBV12-4 and TRBJ1-2; absent DNA, TCRdb's TRBD1 call cannot be checked. Sequences were obtained from blood T cells: a sorted CD56 or NKG2C T cell subset, CD4+ or CD8+ T cells, or bulk PBMC T cells (not recorded which). The CDR3 region is CASSPERTGHGYTF.